The clone carrying this T cell receptor (beta chain) has more than one count but fewer than ten. Its antigen is unknown. The record originates from a study of beta chain features in type 1 diabetes. Study-wide results and caveats: Compared with healthy donors, patients appeared to share more similar naive, central memory and regulatory TCRB repertoires. People with Type 1 diabetes carried modestly yet significantly shorter TCRB CDR3s in all four CD4+ subsets.

Expressed TCRB transcripts were sequenced, since all the RNA that had been isolated was reverse transcribed. Generated by immunoSEQ multiplex PCR, the TCRdb table keeps only in-frame clones and is missing some. The sample lists 300,000 to 350,000 clones, roughly 9% seen once, with 1% in the top ten. Sequenced sample: central memory CD4+ T cells from blood. The sequence came from a man aged 25 to 45 with type 1 diabetes.

The CDR3 DNA follows: TGTGCCAGCTCACCTCGGCCTAGCGGGGGGGCCCGGAATGAGCAGTTCTTC. Translating gives CASSPRPSGGARNEQFF. V is TRBV18 and J is TRBJ2-1, with TRBD2 matching 12 bases. Germline loops: CDR1 KGHSH, CDR2 LQKENI. Trimming cost V 3 bases and J 7 bases; bases outside gene matches: 10. The CDR3 has 17 residues.